These 16 T cell receptor beta chains were sequenced from one sample in a study of PD-1 blockade in mismatch repair-deficient tumors. The data were produced by immunoSEQ multiplex PCR, yet TCRdb's version contains in-frame clones alone and is incomplete. The data contain around 14,000 clones, under 85% of them singletons. Time point meaning: roughly 9-day in vitro stimulation with candidate neoantigen peptide 5. Their target antigens are unknown. The sequences come from cells cultured in vitro, collected from a patient treated with pembrolizumab. The source of these receptors is an adult with mismatch repair-deficient cancer.

This sequence joins TRBV4-1 and TRBJ1-4; D is uncertain. The germline V gene encodes CDR1 MGHRA and CDR2 YSYEKL. The CDR3 contains 15 residues. V lost 4 bases and J lost 4, with 13 bases in between. The CDR3 region has the DNA TGCGCCAGCAGCCGGGGTCACAGCTATAATGAAAAACTGTTTTTT. It codes for CASSRGHSYNEKLFF.

The rearrangement links TRBV4-1 to TRBJ1-2; D remains ambiguous. In germline, CDR1 is MGHRA, CDR2 YSYEKL. Trimming removed 0 bases at V and 3 bases at J, with 11 bases between. The CDR3 sequence is 15 residues long. The CDR3 sequence is CASSQEAEPYYGYTF. DNA of the CDR3: TGCGCCAGCAGCCAAGAAGCTGAGCCTTACTATGGCTACACCTTC.

V and J are TRBV6-5 and TRBJ1-2, with D tentatively TRBD1 (5 bases). V lost 0 bases, J lost 4 bases, and 12 bases lay in between. The CDR3 has 15 amino acids. Per the germline V gene, CDR1 is MNHEY and CDR2 is SVGAGI. The CDR3 DNA reads as TGTGCCAGCAGTTACTCGGGTAGGGGCGTCTATGGCTACACCTTC. Translation gives CASSYSGRGVYGYTF.

The chain has TRBV19 and TRBJ2-7; 12 bases are shared with TRBD1. CDR3 length: 15 residues. After removal of 3 bases from V and 7 bases from J, the junction contained 7 bases not matched to a gene. The germline V gene has CDR1 LNHDA and CDR2 SQIVND (reference sequence). DNA of the CDR3: TGTGCCAGTAGTATTTGGGGACAGGGGGCCGGTGAGCAGTACTTC. It encodes CASSIWGQGAGEQYF.

This clone was detected a few times. The chain carries TRBV19 and TRBJ2-1; 7 bases are a match to TRBD2. V lost 6 bases, J lost 0 bases, and 5 bases stayed unmatched. The CDR3 totals 15 residues. The germline gives CDR1 LNHDA, CDR2 SQIVND (reference sequence). CDR3 in DNA: TGTGCCAGTAGCCCAGCGGGAAGCTCCTACAATGAGCAGTTCTTC. This sequence encodes CASSPAGSSYNEQFF.

V gene TRBV20-1 combines with J gene TRBJ1-2; no firm D call. The V end lost 6 bases, the J end lost 1 base, and 6 bases lay between the germline ends. The CDR3 contains 11 residues. In germline, CDR1 is DFQATT, CDR2 SNEGSKA (reference sequence). CDR3 nucleotides: TGCAGTGCGGTCAATAACTATGGCTACACCTTC. It yields the protein CSAVNNYGYTF.

The V gene is TRBV11-3, the J gene TRBJ2-2; no clear D gene. The CDR3 is made up of 14 amino acids. Trimming took off 3 bases at V and 3 bases at J, with 8 bases between the two ends. Germline values: CDR1 SGHNT, CDR2 YENEEA. The CDR3 loop is CASSFDQHTGELFF. CDR3 coding DNA: TGTGCCAGCAGCTTTGACCAGCACACCGGGGAGCTGTTTTTT.

The V gene is TRBV27, the J gene TRBJ2-2; TRBD1 aligns across 10 bases. J gave up 3 bases and V 5 bases, and 3 bases lay outside the gene matches. The germline V gene encodes CDR1 MNHEY and CDR2 SMNVEV (reference sequence). The CDR3 is made up of 15 amino acids. The CDR3 coding sequence is TGTGCCAGCAGTCTCGGACAGGGGGACACCGGGGAGCTGTTTTTT. This gives the protein CASSLGQGDTGELFF.

The genes are TRBV19 and TRBJ1-1; weak D call: TRBD1 (6 bases). Per germline, CDR1 LNHDA and CDR2 SQIVND (reference sequence). Trimming removed 3 bases at V and 4 bases at J, with 21 bases between. This CDR3 contains 17 residues. CDR3: CASSIGPPQGTGTEAFF. CDR3 DNA: TGTGCCAGTAGTATCGGCCCACCACAGGGAACGGGCACTGAAGCTTTCTTT.

This chain connects TRBV6-6 to TRBJ1-2, with TRBD1 as a possible D gene (6 bases). This CDR3 is 15 amino acids long. In germline, CDR1 is MNHNY, CDR2 SVGAGI (reference sequence). Trimming left V 2 bases short and J 0 bases short, with 10 bases between. The CDR3 protein is CASSYGRGANYGYTF. DNA for the CDR3: TGTGCCAGCAGTTACGGCAGGGGTGCTAACTATGGCTACACCTTC.

As for this clone: Germline is not matched at one junction end, which may reflect a read error. This chain connects TRBV27 to TRBJ2-3; 9 positions agree with TRBD2. Germline values: CDR1 MNHEY, CDR2 SMNVEV (reference sequence). CDR3 length: 13 amino acids. CDR3 in amino acids: CAAGSGSTDTQYF. The CDR3 DNA sequence: TGCGCCGCTGGTAGCGGGAGTACAGATACGCAGTATTTT.

This chain links TRBV7-3 with TRBJ2-2, with a possible D match to TRBD1 (5 bases). Germline CDR1 is SGHTA and CDR2 is FQGTGA. This CDR3 has 14 amino acids. With 8 bases removed from V and 1 base from J, the gap between germline ends came to 11 bases. The chain's CDR3 is CASALQGNTGELFF. The DNA for the CDR3 is TGTGCCAGCGCACTCCAGGGGAACACCGGGGAGCTGTTTTTT.

The chain carries TRBV18 and TRBJ2-1, with 14 bases fitting TRBD2. Germline trimming cut 1 base from V and 4 bases from J; bases unmatched to any gene: 6. CDR3 length equals 18 residues. Per germline, CDR1 KGHSH and CDR2 LQKENI. CDR3 DNA sequence: TGTGCCAGCTCACCACTCGGGACTAGCGGGAGTATTTACAATGAGCAGTTCTTC. It translates to CASSPLGTSGSIYNEQFF.

The rearrangement uses TRBV19 and TRBJ2-5; 8 bases are a match to TRBD2. The CDR3 covers 16 residues. Germline CDR1 reads LNHDA; CDR2 reads SQIVND (reference sequence). The ends lost 3 bases at V and 4 bases at J; junction bases unmatched: 10. The CDR3 sequence: CASSIGAGDSPETQYF. CDR3 nucleotide sequence: TGTGCCAGTAGTATCGGAGCGGGAGATTCCCCAGAGACCCAGTACTTC.

The CDR3 loop reads CASSSLRQGSYGYTF. The CDR3 nucleotides are TGTGCCAGCAGTTCCCTCCGACAGGGGAGCTATGGCTACACCTTC. The chain joins TRBV27 to TRBJ1-2; 8 bases agree with TRBD1. With V trimmed by 4 bases and J by 4 bases, 8 bases remained unmatched. Per germline, CDR1 MNHEY and CDR2 SMNVEV (reference sequence). The CDR3 totals 15 residues.

The sample holds one count of this clone. J is TRBJ2-7 and V is TRBV30; a possible D gene is TRBD1 (5 bases). Germline V gives CDR1 GTSNPN, CDR2 SVGIG (reference sequence). Trimming cost V 1 base and J 5 bases, with 12 bases left between them. This CDR3 is built from 13 residues. The CDR3, as DNA: TGTGCCTGGAGTGGACAGTTAATCCACGAGCAGTACTTC. Residues: CAWSGQLIHEQYF.